The next 19 T cell receptor beta chains were all read from a single sample in a study of blood T cell repertoires in COVID-19 (TCRdb year 2020). Receptor amplification or capture employed the immunoSEQ multiplex PCR assay. TCRdb's version of the immuneACCESS table is confined to in-frame rearrangements and falls short of the full clone set. An unresolved V gene accounts for under half of the shortfall where checked; the remainder is of unknown origin. This sample holds 75,000 to 100,000 clones; roughly 86% were observed only once. The top ten hold 6% to 9.5% of the sample. Source material: peripheral blood. These receptors all come from a human donor with acute or convalescent COVID-19. The donor label of this sample is uncertain.

This chain connects TRBV6-5 to TRBJ2-2; 7 nucleotides match TRBD1. Per the germline V gene, CDR1 is MNHEY and CDR2 is SVGAGI. V dropped 4 bases and J dropped 2; count of bases not matched to a gene: 4. The CDR3 totals 15 residues. CDR3 coding DNA: TGTGCCAGCAGTTCCGGGACAGCAAACACCGGGGAGCTGTTTTTT. Translation gives CASSSGTANTGELFF.

The V gene is TRBV19, the J gene TRBJ1-5, with a possible D match to TRBD1 (6 bases). The CDR3 length is 15 residues. Germline V lookup: CDR1 LNHDA, CDR2 SQIVND (reference sequence). V was cut by 5 bases and J by 2 bases, with 13 bases left in between. The CDR3 DNA follows: TGTGCCAGTAGTCTTCAGGGGTCGCGCAATCAGCCCCAGCATTTT. The encoded protein is CASSLQGSRNQPQHF.

The chain employs TRBV7-2 and TRBJ2-5; tentatively, D is TRBD1 (6 bases). Between the trimmed V and J ends, which lost 5 bases and 6 bases, there was a span of 13 bases. The CDR3 is made up of 13 amino acids. The germline gives CDR1 SGHTA, CDR2 FQGNSA. CDR3 nucleotide sequence: TGTGCCAGCAGCGCCTCAGGGGCCCAGACCCAGTACTTC. Translation gives CASSASGAQTQYF.

V usage is TRBV2 and J usage is TRBJ2-2; D perhaps matches TRBD1 (6 bases). Trimming stripped 4 bases from V and 3 bases from J, with 9 bases between. Germline lookup yields CDR1 SNHLY and CDR2 FYNNEI. This CDR3 region has 14 residues. The CDR3 protein is CASSVQGYTGELFF. The CDR3 DNA reads TGTGCCAGCAGTGTACAGGGCTACACCGGGGAGCTGTTTTTT.

V is TRBV9 and J is TRBJ1-2, with D uncertain. The CDR3 covers 14 residues. CDR1 is SGDLS, CDR2 YYNGEE, per germline. Trimming pared 4 bases from V and 5 bases from J, leaving 15 bases between. The CDR3: CASSNQGQAYGYTF. For the CDR3, the DNA is TGTGCCAGCAGCAATCAAGGTCAGGCTTATGGCTACACCTTC.

This clone has just one count. The chain couples TRBV19 to TRBJ1-1; 9 bases are a match to TRBD1. The CDR3 is 15 amino acids. Trimming cost V 6 bases and J 5 bases; bases outside gene matches: 10. CDR1 is LNHDA and CDR2 is SQIVND in the germline V gene (reference sequence). The CDR3 is CASRKTGGAGTEAFF. Here the CDR3 DNA reads TGTGCCAGTAGGAAAACAGGGGGCGCAGGGACTGAAGCTTTCTTT.

This clone appeared a few times. CDR3 DNA sequence: TGTGCCAGCAGCTCGGACAGGGGGCTTTTCTTC. Its protein product is CASSSDRGLFF. The chain employs TRBV5-4 and TRBJ2-1; TRBD1 matches at 11 bases. The CDR3 consists of 11 residues. The V segment lost 3 bases and the J segment 16 bases; nucleotides outside the gene matches: 3. Germline CDR1 and CDR2: SGHNT and YYREEE (reference sequence).

This clone appeared a single time. The chain is built from TRBV13 and TRBJ2-5; 8 bases fit TRBD2. The CDR3 runs to 15 residues. The germline CDR1 and CDR2 sequences are PRHDT and FYEKMQ (reference sequence). J gave up 3 bases and V 2 bases, and 5 bases lay outside the gene matches. This chain's CDR3 is CASSLRNSGEETQYF. Here the CDR3 DNA reads TGTGCCAGCAGCTTAAGAAATAGCGGGGAAGAGACCCAGTACTTC.

This clone has only one observation. The V gene is TRBV30, the J gene TRBJ2-1, with unresolved D. CDR3 size: 13 residues. Germline assignment: CDR1 GTSNPN and CDR2 SVGIG (reference sequence). V lost 0 bases and J lost 6, with 9 bases in between. The CDR3: CAWSVLLSNEQFF. The DNA for the CDR3 is TGTGCCTGGAGTGTACTACTTAGCAATGAGCAGTTCTTC. Full variable domain (remainder filled in from reference TRBV30 and TRBJ2-1): SQTIHQWPATLVQPVGSPLSLECTVEGTSNPNLYWYRQAAGRGLQLLFYSVGIGQISSEVPQNLSASRPQDRQFILSSKKLLLSDSGFYLCAWSVLLSNEQFFGPGTRLTVL.

The genes are TRBV6-2 or TRBV6-3 and TRBJ2-3; TRBD2 aligns across 10 bases. This CDR3 comprises 16 residues. CDR1 and CDR2 (germline): MNHEY, SVGEGT. Trimming took 0 bases from V and 4 from J; bases not matched to a gene: 4. Written as DNA, the CDR3 is TGTGCCAGCAGTTACTCAGCGGGGGGGCTCGCAGATACGCAGTATTTT. This encodes CASSYSAGGLADTQYF.

In this sample, this clone turned up once. V usage is TRBV4-3 and J usage is TRBJ1-2; possibly TRBD1 for D (6 bases). Looked up from germline, CDR1 is LGHNA and CDR2 is YSLEER. This CDR3 contains 13 residues. Trimming stripped 4 bases from V and 9 bases from J, with 15 bases between. The CDR3 bases are TGCGCCAGCAGCCTCACGGACAGTGGGCGCTACACCTTC. It encodes CASSLTDSGRYTF.

The CDR3 nucleotides are TGCGCCAGCAGGGGGGGGGCCCCATATGGCTACACCTTC. Its translation is CASRGGAPYGYTF. The rearrangement joins TRBV5-1 to TRBJ1-2; D is perhaps TRBD1 (6 bases). The CDR3 consists of 13 residues. V was cut by 5 bases and J by 5 bases, with 13 bases left in between. Germline assignment: CDR1 SGHRS and CDR2 YFSETQ.

V gene TRBV5-6 combines with J gene TRBJ1-2, with D unclear. Germline CDR1 SGHDT, CDR2 YYEEEE. V was clipped by 1 base and J by 4 bases, with 17 bases between them. This CDR3 is built from 16 residues. In DNA form, the CDR3 reads TGTGCCAGCAGCTTGAGGCCAACGGACTCCGCCTATGGCTACACCTTC. Translated, it gives CASSLRPTDSAYGYTF.

The chain uses TRBV5-1 and TRBJ2-4; D remains ambiguous. The CDR3 consists of 14 residues. V was shortened by 1 base and J by 1 base, with 6 bases between the two germline ends. The germline V gene has CDR1 SGHRS and CDR2 YFSETQ. In DNA form, the CDR3 reads TGCGCCAGCAGCTTGCAAGAGGCCAAAAACATTCAGTACTTC. Amino acids: CASSLQEAKNIQYF.

The rearrangement joins TRBV5-4 to TRBJ2-2; D not resolved. The germline V gene encodes CDR1 SGHNT and CDR2 YYREEE (reference sequence). Trimming took 1 base from V and 3 from J, leaving 4 bases between them. The CDR3 is 13 amino acids. CDR3 residues: CASSLPHTGELFF. For the CDR3, the DNA is TGTGCCAGCAGCTTGCCTCACACCGGGGAGCTGTTTTTT. The whole variable domain, remainder taken from reference TRBV5-4 and TRBJ2-2, is ETGVTQSPTHLIKTRGQQVTLRCSSQSGHNTVSWYQQALGQGPQFIFQYYREEENGRGNFPPRFSGLQFPNYSSELNVNALELDDSALYLCASSLPHTGELFFGEGSRLTVL.

V gene TRBV6-1 combines with J gene TRBJ1-1, with TRBD1 matching 7 bases. CDR1 MNHNS and CDR2 SASEGT come from the germline V gene. Germline trimming cut 3 bases from V and 3 bases from J; bases unmatched to any gene: 7. This CDR3 is built from 15 residues. CDR3 nucleotides: TGTGCCAGCAGTGAGCCGACAGGGCTGCACACTGAAGCTTTCTTT. It codes for CASSEPTGLHTEAFF.

This chain joins TRBV27 and TRBJ2-1; 8 positions match TRBD2. The CDR3 length is 15 residues. J lost 1 base, V lost 6 bases, and 5 bases had no gene match. Germline CDR1 MNHEY, CDR2 SMNVEV (reference sequence). CDR3 amino acids: CASSPGTRSYNEQFF. CDR3 DNA: TGTGCCAGCAGCCCCGGGACTAGGTCCTACAATGAGCAGTTCTTC.

The V and J genes are TRBV4-2 and TRBJ2-1; 9 nucleotides match TRBD2. CDR1 is LGHNA and CDR2 is YNFKEQ in the germline V gene. The CDR3 runs to 14 residues. The trim removed 4 bases at V and 8 bases at J, leaving 6 bases unmatched. For the CDR3, the DNA is TGTGCCAGCAGCCCTGATAGCGGGGGATATGAGCAGTTCTTC. It encodes CASSPDSGGYEQFF.

The chain uses TRBV27 and TRBJ1-5; 12 nucleotides agree with TRBD1. This CDR3 comprises 17 residues. From germline, CDR1 is MNHEY and CDR2 SMNVEV (reference sequence). With V trimmed by 4 bases and J by 6 bases, 10 bases remained unmatched. The CDR3 spells CASSSGTGGGTSQPQHF. As DNA, the CDR3 is TGTGCCAGCAGTTCCGGGACAGGGGGCGGCACAAGTCAGCCCCAGCATTTT.